This note documents a single TCR beta chain sequence. This entry is derived from a study of blood T cell repertoires in COVID-19. V was trimmed by 4 bases and J by 0 bases, leaving 17 bases between them. Germline V gene sequence: CDR1 SGHRS, CDR2 YFSETQ. This CDR3 is 16 amino acids long. The repertoire was sequenced with immunoSEQ multiplex PCR; TCRdb's copy has only in-frame clones and lacks some. This table holds a few hundred thousand clones, around 87% found once. This receptor was taken from a man younger than 40 who had recovered from COVID-19. The chain recombines TRBV5-1 with TRBJ2-7; D might be TRBD2 (6 bases). Input material: PBMCs or T cells enriched from blood (not recorded which). Here the CDR3 reads CASSPDGGAVSYEQYF. The CDR3 region has the DNA TGCGCCAGCAGCCCCGACGGAGGGGCCGTCTCCTACGAGCAGTACTTC.